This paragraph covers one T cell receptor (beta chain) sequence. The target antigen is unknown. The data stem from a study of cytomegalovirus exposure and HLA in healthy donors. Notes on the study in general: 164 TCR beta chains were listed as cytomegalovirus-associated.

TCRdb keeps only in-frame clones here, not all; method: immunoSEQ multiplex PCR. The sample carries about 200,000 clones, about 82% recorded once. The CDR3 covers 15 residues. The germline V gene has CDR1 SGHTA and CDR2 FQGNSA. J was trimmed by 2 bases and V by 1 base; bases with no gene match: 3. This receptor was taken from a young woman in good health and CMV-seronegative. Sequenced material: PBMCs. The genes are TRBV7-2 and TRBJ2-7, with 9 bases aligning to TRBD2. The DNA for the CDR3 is TGTGCCAGCAGCTTAGGTAGCGGGAGCCCCTACGAGCAGTACTTC. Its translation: CASSLGSGSPYEQYF.